These 19 T cell receptor beta chains originate from one sample sequenced in a study of blood T cell repertoires in COVID-19. Sequencing used immunoSEQ multiplex PCR; TCRdb keeps in-frame clones, though not all of them. The sample yields some 200,000 clones, 70% to 90% seen once. Source material: peripheral blood. All receptors come from a middle-aged man who had recovered from COVID-19.

This chain connects TRBV27 to TRBJ1-1; 8 bases line up with TRBD1. The CDR3 runs 18 residues. Germline values: CDR1 MNHEY, CDR2 SMNVEV (reference sequence). After removal of 3 bases from V and 0 bases from J, the junction contained 12 bases not matched to a gene. The CDR3 sequence is CASSFPGQGNGMNTEAFF. CDR3 DNA: TGTGCCAGCAGTTTCCCCGGACAGGGTAATGGAATGAACACTGAAGCTTTCTTT.

The V gene is TRBV6-6, the J gene TRBJ2-1; a weak D match, TRBD2 (5 bases). The germline CDR1 and CDR2 sequences are MNHNY and SVGAGI (reference sequence). The CDR3 runs 15 residues. With 7 bases removed from V and 4 bases from J, the gap between germline ends came to 17 bases. DNA of the CDR3: TGTGCCAGCACCCAAACAGACGGGATATACAATGAGCAGTTCTTC. This encodes CASTQTDGIYNEQFF.

The V and J genes are TRBV19 and TRBJ2-5, with TRBD1 matching 9 bases. After removal of 5 bases from V and 7 bases from J, the junction contained 5 bases not matched to a gene. The CDR3 consists of 13 residues. Germline V gene data show CDR1 as LNHDA and CDR2 as SQIVND (reference sequence). CDR3 in DNA: TGTGCCAGTAGTCCCAACAGGGGGCTGACCCAGTACTTC. Its protein is CASSPNRGLTQYF.

This sequence joins TRBV19 and TRBJ2-1, with 9 bases that match TRBD2. In germline, CDR1 is LNHDA, CDR2 SQIVND (reference sequence). This CDR3 comprises 15 residues. J was trimmed by 1 base and V by 4 bases; bases with no gene match: 2. The CDR3 loop reads CASSTTSGSYNEQFF. CDR3 nucleotides: TGTGCCAGTAGTACGACTAGCGGATCCTACAATGAGCAGTTCTTC.

The rearrangement uses TRBV7-2 and TRBJ2-3; no firm D call. Trimming removed 2 bases at V and 2 bases at J, with 5 bases between. Germline assignment: CDR1 SGHTA and CDR2 FQGNSA. The CDR3 has 13 residues. In DNA, the CDR3 is TGTGCCAGCAGCTTAATAGCCACAGATACGCAGTATTTT. Protein product: CASSLIATDTQYF.

This clone was found once. V usage is TRBV6-5 and J usage is TRBJ2-5, with TRBD1 identical over 8 bases. This CDR3 is 14 amino acids long. The germline gives CDR1 MNHEY, CDR2 SVGAGI. Germline trimming cut 2 bases from V and 6 bases from J; bases unmatched to any gene: 5. The CDR3 here is CASSYRTGQQTQYF. The CDR3, as DNA: TGTGCCAGCAGTTACCGGACAGGGCAGCAGACCCAGTACTTC.

The chain couples TRBV28 to TRBJ2-7; tentative D call: TRBD1 (5 bases). Germline V gene sequence: CDR1 MDHEN, CDR2 SYDVKM. The length of the CDR3 is 15 residues. Trimming removed 6 bases from V and 6 bases from J, with 21 bases in between. CDR3 in DNA: TGTGCCAGCAGCCGAACCCCAAGGGGTGTCGGCGAGCAGTACTTC. Protein product: CASSRTPRGVGEQYF.

The rearrangement uses TRBV6-2 or TRBV6-3 and TRBJ2-1, with D possibly being TRBD2 (6 bases). The CDR3 has 15 amino acids. Trimming removed 0 bases at V and 3 bases at J, with 9 bases between. From germline, CDR1 is MNHEY and CDR2 SVGEGT. The CDR3 reads CASSYSGTGYNEQFF. The DNA for the CDR3 is TGTGCCAGCAGTTACTCCGGGACTGGCTACAATGAGCAGTTCTTC.

The chain uses TRBV6-6 and TRBJ1-1; TRBD1 is a possible D gene (6 bases). CDR3 size: 14 residues. The germline V gene encodes CDR1 MNHNY and CDR2 SVGAGI (reference sequence). V lost 2 bases and J lost 7, with 14 bases in between. CDR3 nucleotides: TGTGCCAGCAGTTACCATCGACAGGTTGTTGAAGCTTTCTTT. Translating gives CASSYHRQVVEAFF.

This chain uses TRBV10-3 with TRBJ1-1, with a possible D match to TRBD1 (5 bases). Germline CDR1 and CDR2: ENHRY and SYGVKD. Trimming removed 10 bases at V and 4 bases at J, with 13 bases between. The CDR3 covers 12 residues. The CDR3 here is CATRGGVTEAFF. The CDR3 DNA reads as TGTGCCACCCGGGGAGGGGTCACTGAAGCTTTCTTT.

The chain carries TRBV5-4 and TRBJ2-3; 7 nucleotides agree with TRBD2. Losses at the gene ends were 4 bases for V and 1 base for J; bases not matched to a gene: 9. Germline V CDR1 and CDR2: SGHNT, YYREEE (reference sequence). The CDR3 sequence is 16 residues long. The CDR3 sequence is CASSPPQLAGTDTQYF. DNA for the CDR3: TGTGCCAGCAGCCCACCCCAGCTAGCGGGCACAGATACGCAGTATTTT.

The chain recombines TRBV5-5 with TRBJ1-1; D perhaps matches TRBD1 (5 bases). CDR1 and CDR2 (germline): SGHKS, YYEKEE (reference sequence). The CDR3 is made up of 13 amino acids. Trimming cost V 4 bases and J 4 bases, with 11 bases left between them. The CDR3 reads CASSPDRSTEAFF. Here the CDR3 DNA reads TGTGCCAGCAGCCCCGACAGATCCACTGAAGCTTTCTTT.

This clone was counted a few times. The chain recombines TRBV28 with TRBJ1-2; a possible D gene is TRBD1 (6 bases). The CDR3 extends over 14 amino acids. CDR1 and CDR2 (germline): MDHEN, SYDVKM. V shed 3 bases and J shed 6 bases, with 14 bases lying between them. This CDR3 reads CASSFSGAYDGYTF. For the CDR3, the DNA is TGTGCCAGCAGTTTCTCAGGGGCATATGATGGCTACACCTTC.

The rearrangement uses TRBV6-6 and TRBJ1-6; D unresolved. CDR1 is MNHNY and CDR2 is SVGAGI in the germline V gene (reference sequence). Trimming cost V 5 bases and J 0 bases, with 11 bases left between them. The CDR3 spans 16 residues. CDR3 in amino acids: CASSPTRSSYNSPLHF. CDR3 sequence (DNA): TGTGCCAGCAGTCCTACAAGGAGCTCCTATAATTCACCCCTCCACTTT.

The CDR3: CASSFRSGEGETQYF. CDR3 nucleotides: TGCGCCAGCAGCTTCCGCTCGGGGGAGGGAGAGACCCAGTACTTC. This sequence joins TRBV5-1 and TRBJ2-5; 7 positions match TRBD2. The ends lost 2 bases at V and 4 bases at J; junction bases unmatched: 8. CDR3 size: 15 residues. CDR1 and CDR2 from the germline V gene are SGHRS and YFSETQ.

The gene calls are TRBV5-4 and TRBJ2-3; TRBD1 matches at 10 bases. CDR1 is SGHNT, CDR2 YYREEE, per germline (reference sequence). V was pared by 4 bases and J by 1 base, with 6 bases of the junction left unmatched. The CDR3 is 16 residues long. This chain's CDR3 is CASSRAGTGGTDTQYF. DNA for the CDR3: TGTGCCAGCAGCCGTGCTGGGACAGGGGGCACAGATACGCAGTATTTT.

This CDR3 reads CASSSIEQGKQFF. DNA of the CDR3: TGTGCCAGCTCATCGATTGAACAGGGAAAGCAGTTCTTC. The V call is TRBV18, the J call TRBJ2-1; D perhaps matches TRBD1 (6 bases). The length of the CDR3 is 13 residues. Trimming removed 5 bases from V and 11 bases from J, with 16 bases in between. CDR1 is KGHSH, CDR2 LQKENI, per germline.

The chain couples TRBV11-3 to TRBJ2-1, with 9 bases lining up with TRBD1. Germline values: CDR1 SGHNT, CDR2 YENEEA. The CDR3 sequence is 14 residues long. The J segment lost 7 bases and the V segment lost 5 bases, leaving 6 bases of the junction unmatched. The CDR3: CASSRPGQGNEQFF. The CDR3 DNA reads as TGTGCCAGCAGCCGACCGGGACAGGGAAATGAGCAGTTCTTC.

This chain links TRBV6-1 with TRBJ2-7; TRBD1 matches at 9 bases. This CDR3 is 15 amino acids long. Germline lookup yields CDR1 MNHNS and CDR2 SASEGT. V lost 2 bases and J lost 0; bases outside the gene matches: 2. CDR3 bases: TGTGCCAGCAGTGAACGGGACAGGGTCTCCTACGAGCAGTACTTC. Its protein is CASSERDRVSYEQYF.